The T cell receptor beta chain under discussion was sequenced for a study of T cells in Graves' hyperthyroidism and ophthalmopathy. The CDR3 regions of TCR beta were amplified from RNA transcripts. First-round RT-PCR of the TCR CDR3 relied on the HTBI primer set. In TCRdb, the multiplex PCR reads were re-called with MiXCR into one record per CDR3 protein. The sample includes about 710,000 distinct CDR3 sequences, about a sixth seen only once; the top ten take approximately 8%. This clonotype was recorded a few times. The CDR3 runs 15 residues. V was trimmed by 3 bases and J by 7 bases, leaving 19 bases between them. Germline V gives CDR1 GTSNPN, CDR2 SVGIG (reference sequence).

The genes are TRBV30 and TRBJ1-5, with no clear D. The origin of this receptor is a man younger than 35 with Graves' hyperthyroidism. Material for sequencing was blood. The CDR3 protein is CAWRNRSGARQPQHF. DNA of the CDR3: TGTGCCTGGAGAAACCGTTCAGGTGCCAGACAGCCCCAGCATTTT. The full variable domain, in which reference TRBV30 and TRBJ1-5 provide the parts outside the CDR3, is SQTIHQWPATLVQPVGSPLSLECTVEGTSNPNLYWYRQAAGRGLQLLFYSVGIGQISSEVPQNLSASRPQDRQFILSSKKLLLSDSGFYLCAWRNRSGARQPQHFGDGTRLSIL.